The next 6 T cell receptor beta chains were all read from a single sample in a study of response to subunit inactivated influenza vaccine. MiXCR, applied by TCRdb to the RT-PCR reads, yields one record per CDR3 protein. The sample shows about 540,000 distinct CDR3 sequences, under 30% of them seen only once. This sample also appeared in a second study, on T cells expressing NK-cell markers. That source adds: It was by 5'RACE template switching with UMIs that TCR beta cDNA was made.

Sequences were derived from CD4+ T cells sorted from PBMCs, sampled roughly 12 days after vaccination. These receptors came from a man aged 45 to 65 who received an inactivated influenza vaccine.

The V call is TRBV7-9, the J call TRBJ2-7, with 7 bases that match TRBD1. The CDR3 runs to 14 residues. The J segment lost 7 bases and the V segment lost 1 base, leaving 7 bases of the junction unmatched. Germline CDR1 is SEHNR and CDR2 is FQNEAQ (reference sequence). CDR3 in DNA: TGTGCCAGCAGCTTAGGTTTCCTCAGGGGGGAGCAGTACTTC. This sequence encodes CASSLGFLRGEQYF.

V gene TRBV7-2 combines with J gene TRBJ2-3; D gene ambiguous. From germline, CDR1 is SGHTA and CDR2 FQGNSA. V lost 1 base and J lost 1, with 12 bases in between. The CDR3 is 16 amino acids. This chain's CDR3 is CASSLGLKVGTDTQYF. The DNA of the CDR3 is TGTGCCAGCAGCTTAGGCCTCAAGGTCGGCACAGATACGCAGTATTTT.

The rearrangement links TRBV29-1 to TRBJ2-3, with unresolved D. V lost 4 bases, J lost 6 bases, and 8 bases lay in between. Germline V gene sequence: CDR1 SQVTM, CDR2 ANQGSEA. The CDR3 is made up of 11 amino acids. The CDR3 protein is CSVGASDTQYF. DNA of the CDR3: TGCAGCGTTGGGGCCTCCGATACGCAGTATTTT.

The chain carries TRBV11-2 and TRBJ2-1; tentatively, D is TRBD1 or TRBD2 (5 bases each). Germline CDR1 SGHAT, CDR2 FQNNGV. This CDR3 spans 15 amino acids. The V end was cut by 8 bases, the J end by 3 bases, with 17 bases between. The DNA of the CDR3 is TGTGCCAGCGGGAGCCTCAGGACACGCTACAATGAGCAGTTCTTC. It encodes CASGSLRTRYNEQFF.

The rearrangement uses TRBV11-3 and TRBJ2-7; 7 nucleotides line up with TRBD2. The V gene end was trimmed by 0 bases and the J gene end by 6 bases; junction bases not matched to a gene: 5. CDR3 length: 14 amino acids. Germline V CDR1 and CDR2: SGHNT, YENEEA. The CDR3 here is CASSLEAGVGEQYF. For the CDR3, the DNA is TGTGCCAGCAGCTTAGAGGCGGGAGTTGGCGAGCAGTACTTC.

The rearrangement links TRBV20-1 to TRBJ2-7, with D uncertain. From germline, CDR1 is DFQATT and CDR2 SNEGSKA (reference sequence). The CDR3 has 14 amino acids. The V end lost 6 bases, the J end lost 0 bases, and 15 bases lay between the germline ends. The CDR3 here is CSAQTWQSSYEQYF. DNA of the CDR3: TGCAGTGCCCAAACGTGGCAATCCTCCTACGAGCAGTACTTC.